This T cell receptor (beta chain) was captured by sequencing in a study of T cell responses to AZD1222 COVID-19 vaccine. General study findings and limits: Spike-specific TCR breadth and depth were elevated following two AZD1222 doses. It was only after the peak T cell response that any repertoires were sampled. Donors, mostly white British, included more females; clonal diversity was possibly underestimated. Across the whole spike, CD4 TCRs peaked at regions 160-218 and 743-854.

There are 13 residues in the CDR3. V gave up 2 bases and J gave up 2 bases, with 6 bases separating them. In germline, CDR1 is MDHEN, CDR2 SYDVKM. In the case of this clone: Its antigen is not identified.

Assay: immunoSEQ multiplex PCR; the TCRdb copy retains only in-frame clones and omits some. The repertoire includes around 100,000 clones, roughly 84% of them detected once, and about 18% sits in the top ten. The sample consisted of peripheral blood, taken on day 0 of AZD1222 vaccination. The chain has TRBV28 and TRBJ1-2; D is perhaps TRBD1 (6 bases). The source of this sequence is an adult in good health. CDR3 protein: CASSLGQNYGYTF. Here the CDR3 DNA reads TGTGCCAGCAGTTTAGGACAGAACTATGGCTACACCTTC.